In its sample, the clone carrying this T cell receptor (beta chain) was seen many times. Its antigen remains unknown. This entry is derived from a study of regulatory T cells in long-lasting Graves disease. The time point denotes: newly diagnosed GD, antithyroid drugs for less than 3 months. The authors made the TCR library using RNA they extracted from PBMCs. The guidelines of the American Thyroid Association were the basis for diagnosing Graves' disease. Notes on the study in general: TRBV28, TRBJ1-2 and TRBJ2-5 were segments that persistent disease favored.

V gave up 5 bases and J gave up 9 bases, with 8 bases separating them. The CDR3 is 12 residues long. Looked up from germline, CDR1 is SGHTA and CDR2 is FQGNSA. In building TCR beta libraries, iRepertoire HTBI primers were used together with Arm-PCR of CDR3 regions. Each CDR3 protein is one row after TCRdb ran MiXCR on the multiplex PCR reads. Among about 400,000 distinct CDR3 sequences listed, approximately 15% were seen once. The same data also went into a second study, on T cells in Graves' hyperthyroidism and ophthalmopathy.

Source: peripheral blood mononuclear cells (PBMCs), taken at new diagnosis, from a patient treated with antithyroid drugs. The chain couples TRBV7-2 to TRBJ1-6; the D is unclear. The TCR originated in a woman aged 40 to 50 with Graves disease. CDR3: CASSISGSPLHF. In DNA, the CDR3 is TGTGCCAGCAGCATATCGGGTTCACCCCTCCACTTT.